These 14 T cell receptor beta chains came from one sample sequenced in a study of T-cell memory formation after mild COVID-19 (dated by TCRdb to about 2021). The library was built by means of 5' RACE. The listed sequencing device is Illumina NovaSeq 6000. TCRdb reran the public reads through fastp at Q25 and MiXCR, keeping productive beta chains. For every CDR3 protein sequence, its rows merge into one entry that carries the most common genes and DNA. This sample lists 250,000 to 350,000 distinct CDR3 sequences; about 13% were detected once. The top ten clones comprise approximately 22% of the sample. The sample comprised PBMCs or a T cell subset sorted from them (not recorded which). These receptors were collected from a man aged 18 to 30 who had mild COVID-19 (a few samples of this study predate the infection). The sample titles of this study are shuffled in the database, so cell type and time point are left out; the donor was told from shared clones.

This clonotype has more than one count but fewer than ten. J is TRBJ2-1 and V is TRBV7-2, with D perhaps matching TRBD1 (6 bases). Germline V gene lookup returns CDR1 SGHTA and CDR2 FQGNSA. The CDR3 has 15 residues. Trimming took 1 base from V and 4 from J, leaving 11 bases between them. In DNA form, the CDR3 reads TGTGCCAGCAGCTTAGTACAGGGAAGGTACAATGAGCAGTTCTTC. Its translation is CASSLVQGRYNEQFF.

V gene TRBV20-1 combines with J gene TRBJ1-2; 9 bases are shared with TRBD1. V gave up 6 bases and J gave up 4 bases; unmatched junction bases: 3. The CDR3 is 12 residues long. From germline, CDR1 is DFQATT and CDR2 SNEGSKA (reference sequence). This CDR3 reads CSAGTGLYGYTF. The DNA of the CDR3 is TGCAGTGCGGGGACAGGGCTCTATGGCTACACCTTC.

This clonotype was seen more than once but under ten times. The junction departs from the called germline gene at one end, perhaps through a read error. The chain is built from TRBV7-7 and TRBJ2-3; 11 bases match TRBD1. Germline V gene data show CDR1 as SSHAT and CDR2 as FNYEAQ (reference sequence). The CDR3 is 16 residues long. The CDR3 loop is CASSLGTGGFTDTQYF. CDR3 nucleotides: TGTGCTAGCAGCTTAGGGACAGGGGGGTTCACAGATACGCAGTATTTT.

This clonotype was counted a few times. DNA for the CDR3: TGCAGTGCTAGATTGATCCTTGGCACAGATACGCAGTATTTT. It encodes CSARLILGTDTQYF. The V and J genes are TRBV20-1 and TRBJ2-3; D remains unclear. The CDR3 spans 14 residues. V was cut by 2 bases and J by 1 base, with 10 bases left in between. Per the germline V gene, CDR1 is DFQATT and CDR2 is SNEGSKA (reference sequence).

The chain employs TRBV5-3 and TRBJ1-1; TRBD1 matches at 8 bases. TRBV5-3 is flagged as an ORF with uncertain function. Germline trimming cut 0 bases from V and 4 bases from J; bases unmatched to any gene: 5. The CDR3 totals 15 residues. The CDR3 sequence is CARSLAGGWPTEAFF. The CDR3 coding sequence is TGTGCCAGAAGCTTGGCAGGGGGCTGGCCCACTGAAGCTTTCTTT.

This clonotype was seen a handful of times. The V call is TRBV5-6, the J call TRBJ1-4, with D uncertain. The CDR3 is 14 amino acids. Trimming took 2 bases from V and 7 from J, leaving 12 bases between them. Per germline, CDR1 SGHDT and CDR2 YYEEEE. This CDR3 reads CASSFRWSIEKLFF. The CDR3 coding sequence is TGTGCCAGCAGCTTCCGGTGGAGCATTGAAAAACTGTTTTTT.

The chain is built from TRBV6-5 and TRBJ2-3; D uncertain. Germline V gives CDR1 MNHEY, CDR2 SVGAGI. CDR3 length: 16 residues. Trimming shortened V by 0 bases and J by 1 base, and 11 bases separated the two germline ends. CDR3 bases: TGTGCCAGCAGTTACTCGGGTTCGGTAGGCACAGATACGCAGTATTTT. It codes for CASSYSGSVGTDTQYF.

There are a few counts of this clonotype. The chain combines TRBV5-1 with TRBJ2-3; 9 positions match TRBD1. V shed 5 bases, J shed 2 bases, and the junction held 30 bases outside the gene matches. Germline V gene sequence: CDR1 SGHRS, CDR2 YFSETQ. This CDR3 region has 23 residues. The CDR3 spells CASSRHRGHDIVGTLKPTDTQYF. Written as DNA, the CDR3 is TGCGCCAGCAGTCGCCACAGGGGGCACGACATTGTGGGGACACTAAAACCCACAGATACGCAGTATTTT.

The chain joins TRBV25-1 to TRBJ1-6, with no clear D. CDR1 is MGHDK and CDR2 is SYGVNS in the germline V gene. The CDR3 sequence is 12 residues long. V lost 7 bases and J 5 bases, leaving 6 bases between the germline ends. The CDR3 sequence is CASNKNNSPLHF. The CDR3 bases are TGTGCCAGCAACAAAAATAATTCACCCCTCCACTTT.

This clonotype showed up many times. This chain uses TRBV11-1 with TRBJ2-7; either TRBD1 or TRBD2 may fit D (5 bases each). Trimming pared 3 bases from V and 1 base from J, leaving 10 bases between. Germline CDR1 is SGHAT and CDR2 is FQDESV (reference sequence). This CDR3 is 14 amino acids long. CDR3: CASSLGDLSYEQYV. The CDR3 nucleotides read TGTGCCAGCAGCTTGGGGGACCTATCCTACGAGCAGTACGTC.

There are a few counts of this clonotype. As DNA, the CDR3 is TGTGCCAGCAGCTTAGTACCCCCTAGCACAGATACGCAGTATTTT. The encoded protein is CASSLVPPSTDTQYF. The genes are TRBV7-2 and TRBJ2-3, with D hard to call. CDR3 size: 15 residues. V was clipped by 1 base and J by 0 bases, with 8 bases between them. CDR1 and CDR2 (germline): SGHTA, FQGNSA.

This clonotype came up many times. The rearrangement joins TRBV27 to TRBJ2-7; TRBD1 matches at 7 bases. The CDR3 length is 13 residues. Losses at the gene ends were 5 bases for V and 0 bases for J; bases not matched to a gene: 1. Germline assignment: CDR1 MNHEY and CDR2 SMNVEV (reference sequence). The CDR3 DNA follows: TGTGCCAGCAGTAGGGACAGCTCCTACGAGCAGTACTTC. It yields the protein CASSRDSSYEQYF.

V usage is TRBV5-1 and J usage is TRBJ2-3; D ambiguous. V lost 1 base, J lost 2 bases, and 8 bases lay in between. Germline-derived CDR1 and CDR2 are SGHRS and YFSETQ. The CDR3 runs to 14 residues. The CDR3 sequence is CASSLRYSTDTQYF. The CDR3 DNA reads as TGCGCCAGCAGCTTGAGATACTCCACAGATACGCAGTATTTT.

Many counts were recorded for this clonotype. CDR3 protein: CASSPSGADTQYF. CDR3 bases: TGTGCCAGCAGTCCGTCCGGGGCCGATACGCAGTATTTT. The rearrangement links TRBV6-2 or TRBV6-3 to TRBJ2-3; possibly TRBD1 or TRBD2 for D (5 bases each). This CDR3 region has 13 residues. From germline, CDR1 is MNHEY and CDR2 SVGEGT. V shed 5 bases and J shed 6 bases, with 12 bases lying between them.